Below, 24 T cell receptor beta chains from the same sample are listed, as sequenced in a study of OX40 agonist ivuxolimab in advanced cancers. This table comes from immunoSEQ multiplex PCR, and its TCRdb copy is limited to in-frame clones, with some not included. This table holds under 20,000 clones, 74% found once. The sequenced sample was CD4+ or CD8+ T cells sorted from blood, obtained in a trial of the OX40 agonist ivuxolimab. The receptors originated from an adult with an advanced solid tumor such as melanoma, head and neck, liver or kidney cancer.

This sequence joins TRBV9 and TRBJ1-2; D perhaps matches TRBD1 (5 bases). CDR1 SGDLS and CDR2 YYNGEE come from the germline V gene. V lost 4 bases and J lost 7, with 14 bases in between. The CDR3 consists of 13 residues. Here the CDR3 reads CASSLARDGGYTF. For the CDR3, the DNA is TGTGCCAGCAGCCTTGCCCGGGACGGTGGCTACACCTTC.

This clone came up once. V is TRBV28 and J is TRBJ2-7; D is perhaps TRBD2 (6 bases). Per the germline V gene, CDR1 is MDHEN and CDR2 is SYDVKM. The CDR3 totals 14 residues. V lost 6 bases to trimming and J lost 5 bases, with 17 bases between them. CDR3 DNA sequence: TGTGCCAGCAGCCCCCAACGGGAGCTAGACGAGCAGTACTTC. Its translation is CASSPQRELDEQYF.

The chain is built from TRBV28 and TRBJ1-4, with D perhaps matching TRBD1 (5 bases). Looked up from germline, CDR1 is MDHEN and CDR2 is SYDVKM. Trimming took 2 bases from V and 4 from J, leaving 8 bases between them. The CDR3 totals 14 residues. This chain's CDR3 is CASSLGHGNEKLFF. The CDR3 coding sequence is TGTGCCAGCAGTTTAGGACACGGTAATGAAAAACTGTTTTTT.

This chain uses TRBV5-1 with TRBJ1-1; 8 bases fit TRBD1. Germline CDR1 reads SGHRS; CDR2 reads YFSETQ. Trimming cost V 3 bases and J 4 bases; bases outside gene matches: 5. The CDR3 spans 14 residues. CDR3 in amino acids: CASSYGTGVTEAFF. Here the CDR3 DNA reads TGCGCCAGCAGCTACGGGACAGGAGTCACTGAAGCTTTCTTT. The complete variable domain, with remaining parts taken from reference TRBV5-1 and TRBJ1-1, reads KAGVTQTPRYLIKTRGQQVTLSCSPISGHRSVSWYQQTPGQGLQFLFEYFSETQRNKGNFPGRFSGRQFSNSRSEMNVSTLELGDSALYLCASSYGTGVTEAFFGQGTRLTVV.

The rearrangement uses TRBV7-8 and TRBJ2-2; D is undetermined. This CDR3 is 13 amino acids long. Trimming removed 5 bases from V and 6 bases from J, with 10 bases in between. Germline-derived CDR1 and CDR2 are SGHVS and FQNEAQ. This CDR3 reads CASSPSVAGELFF. In nucleotides, the CDR3 is TGTGCCAGCAGCCCGAGCGTCGCCGGGGAGCTGTTTTTT.

The CDR3 is CASSDPFSTNEKLFF. The CDR3 DNA is TGTGCCAGCAGCGACCCTTTCTCAACTAATGAAAAACTGTTTTTT. The V gene is TRBV25-1, the J gene TRBJ1-4; D not certain. Trimming stripped 6 bases from V and 0 bases from J, with 11 bases between. The CDR3 has 15 amino acids. CDR1 is MGHDK and CDR2 is SYGVNS in the germline V gene.

This clone was seen only a few times. The chain carries TRBV2 and TRBJ2-7, with D maybe TRBD2 (6 bases). The CDR3 loop spans 13 amino acids. Germline values: CDR1 SNHLY, CDR2 FYNNEI. With 7 bases removed from V and 3 bases from J, the gap between germline ends came to 13 bases. Here the CDR3 reads CASNLGGIYEQYF. CDR3 DNA sequence: TGTGCCAGCAATTTAGGAGGGATCTACGAGCAGTACTTC. The entire variable domain, with the rest obtained from reference TRBV2 and TRBJ2-7, is as follows: EPEVTQTPSHQVTQMGQEVILRCVPISNHLYFYWYRQILGQKVEFLVSFYNNEISEKSEIFDDQFSVERPDGSNFTLKIRSTKLEDSAMYFCASNLGGIYEQYFGPGTRLTVT.

This clone was detected a few times. This chain uses TRBV5-4 with TRBJ2-2; 10 nucleotides agree with TRBD1. Germline trimming cut 3 bases from V and 4 bases from J; bases unmatched to any gene: 3. The CDR3 extends over 15 amino acids. The germline V gene has CDR1 SGHNT and CDR2 YYREEE (reference sequence). The CDR3 nucleotides read TGTGCCAGCAGCTGGGGACAGGGGAGCACCGGGGAGCTGTTTTTT. Translated, it gives CASSWGQGSTGELFF.

This CDR3 is CASSFRTNYNEQFF. The CDR3 nucleotides read TGTGCCAGCAGTTTCCGGACTAACTACAATGAGCAGTTCTTC. The chain uses TRBV27 and TRBJ2-1; maybe TRBD2 (6 bases). The V and J ends lost 3 bases and 3 bases respectively, with 9 bases between them. Germline V lookup: CDR1 MNHEY, CDR2 SMNVEV (reference sequence). This CDR3 region has 14 residues.

The table lists this clone with a few counts. V is TRBV7-9 and J is TRBJ2-7, with D perhaps matching TRBD2 (5 bases). This CDR3 region has 15 residues. The germline CDR1 and CDR2 sequences are SEHNR and FQNEAQ (reference sequence). V gave up 4 bases and J gave up 5 bases, with 18 bases separating them. The CDR3 is CASSSPRVGDHEQYF. Here the CDR3 DNA reads TGTGCCAGCAGCTCCCCGCGCGTGGGAGACCACGAGCAGTACTTC.

The V call is TRBV6-6, the J call TRBJ1-1, with 12 bases fitting TRBD1. CDR3 length: 16 amino acids. V gave up 2 bases and J gave up 2 bases; unmatched junction bases: 3. Germline CDR1 is MNHNY and CDR2 is SVGAGI (reference sequence). The CDR3 DNA is TGTGCCAGCAGTTACCTCGGGACAGGGGGCAACACTGAAGCTTTCTTT. The encoded protein is CASSYLGTGGNTEAFF.

Only one count was recorded for this clone. J is TRBJ2-2 and V is TRBV12-5; 11 positions agree with TRBD2. Looked up from germline, CDR1 is LGHNT and CDR2 is FRNRAP. The CDR3 has 18 amino acids. V shed 0 bases, J shed 2 bases, and the junction held 5 bases outside the gene matches. CDR3: CASGLVVLAGGNTGELFF. In DNA, the CDR3 is TGTGCTAGTGGTTTGGTAGTCCTAGCGGGAGGTAACACCGGGGAGCTGTTTTTT.

The chain uses TRBV2 and TRBJ1-6; D perhaps matches TRBD1 (6 bases). CDR3 size: 17 residues. Germline CDR1 is SNHLY and CDR2 is FYNNEI. V lost 3 bases and J lost 7, with 19 bases in between. This CDR3 reads CASSEFRGLGFNSPLHF. The CDR3 nucleotides are TGTGCCAGCAGTGAGTTCAGGGGTTTGGGCTTCAATTCACCCCTCCACTTT.

The V and J genes are TRBV4-2 and TRBJ2-2, with unresolved D. Germline CDR1 reads LGHNA; CDR2 reads YNFKEQ. CDR3 length: 14 amino acids. Trimming shortened V by 1 base and J by 1 base, and 4 bases separated the two germline ends. The CDR3 sequence is CASSQALNTGELFF. DNA for the CDR3: TGTGCCAGCAGCCAAGCTTTGAACACCGGGGAGCTGTTTTTT.

This clone was counted a few times. The chain has TRBV5-1 and TRBJ2-2, with D maybe TRBD2 (6 bases). Trimming cost V 7 bases and J 4 bases, with 14 bases left between them. Per germline, CDR1 SGHRS and CDR2 YFSETQ. CDR3 size: 14 residues. The CDR3: CASCGTDATGELFF. CDR3 nucleotide sequence: TGCGCCAGCTGCGGGACTGACGCCACCGGGGAGCTGTTTTTT.

CDR3 DNA: TGTGCCAGCAGCCCGGAAGGGGCGCGGCAAGAGACCCAGTACTTC. Encoded protein: CASSPEGARQETQYF. The V call is TRBV7-8, the J call TRBJ2-5; maybe TRBD1 (5 bases). CDR1 and CDR2 from the germline V gene are SGHVS and FQNEAQ. Trimming took off 5 bases at V and 2 bases at J, with 15 bases between the two ends. The CDR3 length is 15 residues.

V and J are TRBV30 and TRBJ2-5, with TRBD2 as a possible D gene (5 bases). The CDR3 contains 13 residues. CDR1 and CDR2 (germline): GTSNPN, SVGIG (reference sequence). V was clipped by 0 bases and J by 5 bases, with 10 bases between them. The DNA of the CDR3 is TGTGCCTGGAGTGTACTAGGGTTCGAGACCCAGTACTTC. Its protein product is CAWSVLGFETQYF.

This clone was picked up a small number of times. This chain uses TRBV9 with TRBJ2-3; possibly TRBD1 for D (5 bases). The V gene lost 0 bases and the J gene lost 3 bases, with 11 bases spanning the gap. The CDR3 sequence is 15 residues long. Germline assignment: CDR1 SGDLS and CDR2 YYNGEE. As DNA, the CDR3 is TGTGCCAGCAGCGTAGAAGGGGATCTGACAGATACGCAGTATTTT. This encodes CASSVEGDLTDTQYF.

With regard to this clone: It differs at one base from a far larger clone, so likely a read error. This sequence joins TRBV27 and TRBJ1-5; D possibly corresponds to TRBD1 (5 bases). This CDR3 is 13 amino acids long. Germline CDR1 and CDR2: MNHEY and SMNVEV (reference sequence). The CDR3 spells CASCFGGAQPQHF. The CDR3, as DNA: TGTGCCAGCTGTTTTGGAGGGGCTCAGCCCCAGCATTTT.

The V gene is TRBV27, the J gene TRBJ2-7; D is unclear. The CDR3 has 13 residues. Germline lookup yields CDR1 MNHEY and CDR2 SMNVEV (reference sequence). V was clipped by 4 bases and J by 0 bases, with 7 bases between them. The CDR3 sequence: CASSSILSYEQYF. The CDR3 coding sequence is TGTGCCAGCAGTTCAATTCTCTCCTACGAGCAGTACTTC.

V gene TRBV14 combines with J gene TRBJ2-2; maybe TRBD1 (7 bases). Trimming took 3 bases from V and 7 from J, leaving 15 bases between them. The CDR3 is 15 residues long. Germline CDR1 reads SGHDN; CDR2 reads FVKESK. The CDR3 protein is CASSQTGGGGGELFF. Here the CDR3 DNA reads TGTGCCAGCAGCCAGACTGGAGGGGGCGGCGGGGAGCTGTTTTTT. The variable domain in full, with the rest retrieved from reference TRBV14 and TRBJ2-2, is EAGVTQFPSHSVIEKGQTVTLRCDPISGHDNLYWYRRVMGKEIKFLLHFVKESKQDESGMPNNRFLAERTGGTYSTLKVQPAELEDSGVYFCASSQTGGGGGELFFGEGSRLTVL.

The chain recombines TRBV19 with TRBJ1-2; 8 bases map to TRBD1. CDR3 length: 14 residues. Germline CDR1 is LNHDA and CDR2 is SQIVND (reference sequence). Trimming removed 1 base from V and 4 bases from J; junction bases left unmatched: 2. The CDR3 loop reads CASSIGQGTYGYTF. The CDR3 DNA sequence: TGTGCCAGTAGTATAGGACAGGGGACCTATGGCTACACCTTC.

The chain joins TRBV6-6 to TRBJ1-1; D gene ambiguous. This CDR3 region has 15 residues. Germline V lookup: CDR1 MNHNY, CDR2 SVGAGI (reference sequence). Between the trimmed V and J ends, which lost 2 bases and 3 bases, there was a span of 13 bases. CDR3 nucleotides: TGTGCCAGCAGTTACCTGGCAGCTCCTGACACTGAAGCTTTCTTT. Translation gives CASSYLAAPDTEAFF.

The chain couples TRBV4-1 to TRBJ2-7, with 9 bases that match TRBD2. Unmatched junction bases numbered 9, after V lost 0 bases and J lost 0 bases. Germline loops: CDR1 MGHRA, CDR2 YSYEKL. The CDR3 spans 18 residues. The CDR3 region is CASSQDAGGPTISYEQYF. The DNA for the CDR3 is TGCGCCAGCAGCCAAGACGCGGGAGGGCCGACTATCTCCTACGAGCAGTACTTC.